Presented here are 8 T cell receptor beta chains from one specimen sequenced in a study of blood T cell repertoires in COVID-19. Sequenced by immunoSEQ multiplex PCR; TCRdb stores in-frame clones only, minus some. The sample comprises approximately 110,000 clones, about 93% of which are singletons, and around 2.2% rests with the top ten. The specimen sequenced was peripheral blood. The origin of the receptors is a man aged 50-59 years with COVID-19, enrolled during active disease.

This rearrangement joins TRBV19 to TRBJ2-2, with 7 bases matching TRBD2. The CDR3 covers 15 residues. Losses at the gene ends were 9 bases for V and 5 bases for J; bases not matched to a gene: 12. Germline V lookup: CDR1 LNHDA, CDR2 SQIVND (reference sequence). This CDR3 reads CASNWGEGQTGELFF. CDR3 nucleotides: TGTGCCAGCAACTGGGGGGAGGGCCAAACCGGGGAGCTGTTTTTT.

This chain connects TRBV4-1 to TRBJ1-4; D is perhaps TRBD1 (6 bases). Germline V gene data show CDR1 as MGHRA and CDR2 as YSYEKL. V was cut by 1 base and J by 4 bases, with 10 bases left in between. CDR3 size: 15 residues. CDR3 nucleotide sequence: TGCGCCAGCAGCCAAGCGGGAGGGGGTAATGAAAAACTGTTTTTT. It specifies CASSQAGGGNEKLFF.

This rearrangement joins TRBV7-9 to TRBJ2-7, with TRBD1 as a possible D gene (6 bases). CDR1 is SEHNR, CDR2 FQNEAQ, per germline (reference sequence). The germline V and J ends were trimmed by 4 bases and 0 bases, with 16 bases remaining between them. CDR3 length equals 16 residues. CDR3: CASSSTLQGYSYEQYV. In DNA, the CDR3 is TGTGCCAGCAGCTCCACGCTGCAGGGGTACTCCTACGAGCAGTACGTC.

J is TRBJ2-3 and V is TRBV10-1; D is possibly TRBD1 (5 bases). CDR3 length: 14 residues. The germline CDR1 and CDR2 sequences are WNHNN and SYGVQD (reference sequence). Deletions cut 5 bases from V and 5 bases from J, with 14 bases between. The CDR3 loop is CASSPSRVEDTQYF. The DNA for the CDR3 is TGCGCCAGCAGTCCGTCCAGGGTTGAAGATACGCAGTATTTT.

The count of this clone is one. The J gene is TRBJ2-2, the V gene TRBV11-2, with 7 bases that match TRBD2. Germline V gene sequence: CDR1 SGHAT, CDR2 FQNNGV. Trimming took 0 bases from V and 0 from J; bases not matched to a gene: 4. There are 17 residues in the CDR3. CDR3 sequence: CASSLDGGGANTGELFF. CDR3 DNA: TGTGCCAGCAGCTTAGACGGGGGAGGGGCGAACACCGGGGAGCTGTTTTTT.

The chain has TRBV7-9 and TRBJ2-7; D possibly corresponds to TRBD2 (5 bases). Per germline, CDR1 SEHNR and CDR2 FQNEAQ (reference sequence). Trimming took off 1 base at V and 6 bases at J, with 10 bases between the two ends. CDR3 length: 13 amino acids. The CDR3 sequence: CASSLGGRGEQYV. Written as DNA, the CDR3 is TGTGCCAGCAGCTTAGGAGGGAGAGGCGAGCAGTACGTC.

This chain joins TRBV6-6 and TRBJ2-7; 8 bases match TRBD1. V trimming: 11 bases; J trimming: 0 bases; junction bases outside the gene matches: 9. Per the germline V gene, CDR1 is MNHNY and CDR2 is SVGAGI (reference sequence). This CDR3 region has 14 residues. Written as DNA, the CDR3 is TGTGCCGCAAGACAGGGGACCTTCTCCTACGAGCAGTACGTC. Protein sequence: CAARQGTFSYEQYV.

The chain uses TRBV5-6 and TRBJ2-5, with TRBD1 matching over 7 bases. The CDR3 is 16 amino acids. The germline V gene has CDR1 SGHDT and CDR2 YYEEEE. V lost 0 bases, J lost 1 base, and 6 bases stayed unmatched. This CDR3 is CASSLGLGGPQETQYF. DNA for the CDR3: TGTGCCAGCAGCTTGGGCCTAGGGGGCCCCCAAGAGACCCAGTACTTC.